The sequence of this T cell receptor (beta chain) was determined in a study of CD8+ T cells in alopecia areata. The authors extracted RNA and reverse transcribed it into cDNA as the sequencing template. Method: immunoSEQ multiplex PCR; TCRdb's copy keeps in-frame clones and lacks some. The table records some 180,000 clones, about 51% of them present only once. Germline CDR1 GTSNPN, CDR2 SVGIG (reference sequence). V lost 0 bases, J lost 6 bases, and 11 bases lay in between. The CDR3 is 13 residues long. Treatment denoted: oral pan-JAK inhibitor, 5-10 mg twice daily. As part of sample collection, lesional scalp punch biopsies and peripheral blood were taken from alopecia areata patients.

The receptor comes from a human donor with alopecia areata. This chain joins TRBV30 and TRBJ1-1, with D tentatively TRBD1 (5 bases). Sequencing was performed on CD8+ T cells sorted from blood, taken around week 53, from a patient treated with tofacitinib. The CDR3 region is CAWSVDRGAEAFF. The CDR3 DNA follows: TGTGCCTGGAGTGTGGATAGAGGGGCTGAAGCTTTCTTT.